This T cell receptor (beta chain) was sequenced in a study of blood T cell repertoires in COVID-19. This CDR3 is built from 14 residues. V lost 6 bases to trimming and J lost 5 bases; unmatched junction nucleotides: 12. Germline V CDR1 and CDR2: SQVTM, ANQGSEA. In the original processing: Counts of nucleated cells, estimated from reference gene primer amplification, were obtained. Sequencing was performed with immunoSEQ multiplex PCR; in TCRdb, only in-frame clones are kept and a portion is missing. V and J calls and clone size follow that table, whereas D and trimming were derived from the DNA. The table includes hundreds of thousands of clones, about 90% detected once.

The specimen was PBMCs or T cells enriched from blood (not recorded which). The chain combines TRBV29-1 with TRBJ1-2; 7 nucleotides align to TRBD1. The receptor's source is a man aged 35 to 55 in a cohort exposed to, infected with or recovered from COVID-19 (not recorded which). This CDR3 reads CSVARSGRGYGYTF. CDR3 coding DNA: TGCAGCGTCGCAAGGTCGGGCAGGGGGTATGGCTACACCTTC.